This TCR beta chain emerged from a study of blood T cell repertoires in COVID-19. Looking at the study overall: COVID-19 samples from acute and convalescent phases originated in the United States, Italy and Spain.

The CDR3 length is 18 residues. Trimming cost V 1 base and J 0 bases, with 16 bases left between them. The germline CDR1 and CDR2 sequences are SGHTA and FQGNSA. Using immunoSEQ multiplex PCR, the repertoire was profiled, and TCRdb retains in-frame clones only, with some absent. Altogether some 340,000 clones are present, 85% being singletons, with the ten largest covering under 4%. The chain carries TRBV7-2 and TRBJ2-1; D gene unclear. The receptor comes from a woman younger than 35 with acute or convalescent COVID-19. Sequencing input: peripheral blood. CDR3 nucleotide sequence: TGTGCCAGCAGCTTAGAACGGTTTGCTTCGAGCTCCTACAATGAGCAGTTCTTC. Amino acid sequence: CASSLERFASSSYNEQFF.